This T cell receptor (beta chain) was found in a study of T-cell reconstitution after alpha-beta-depleted transplantation in children. TCRbeta library construction was performed incorporating unique molecular identifiers. Using its own MiXCR run on the PCR reads, TCRdb lists one record per CDR3 protein. This sample has more than 200,000 distinct CDR3 sequences, with roughly a quarter found just once. Germline V lookup: CDR1 SEHNR, CDR2 FQNEAQ (reference sequence). This CDR3 contains 13 residues. Trimming shortened V by 11 bases and J by 3 bases, and 17 bases separated the two germline ends. As regards this clonotype: Its matching antigen is unknown.

Points from the study as a whole: Counts and diversity of T cells one year after transplant came mostly from newly produced T cells. Reportedly, roughly two months post-transplant, alpha-beta T cells arose from several hundred expanded graft clones.

Here the sequenced sample was PBMCs, mostly from graft donor cells, taken 360 days after TCRalphabeta/CD19-depleted stem cell transplant. The gene calls are TRBV7-9 and TRBJ2-7, with D possibly TRBD2 on 6 matching bases. This TCR was sampled from a female patient aged 2 to 10 who had a stem cell transplant for congenital amegakaryocytic thrombocytopenia, so the T cells may come from the graft donor. The CDR3 sequence is CAGAGRDSYEQYF. The DNA of the CDR3 is TGTGCCGGTGCCGGGCGGGATAGCTACGAGCAGTACTTC.